This T cell receptor beta chain derives from a study of T-cell memory formation after mild COVID-19. TCRdb reanalysed the 5' RACE reads using MiXCR and keeps one entry per CDR3 protein. The sample has just over 400,000 distinct CDR3 sequences, more than 20% seen once; the top ten hold 10% to 15%. This clonotype was detected a few times. With V trimmed by 8 bases and J by 0 bases, 7 bases remained unmatched. This CDR3 has 16 residues. Germline-derived CDR1 and CDR2 are SEHNR and FQNEAQ (reference sequence). The sequenced material came from PBMCs or a T cell subset sorted from them (not recorded which). The gene calls are TRBV7-9 and TRBJ2-6; 7 bases are a match to TRBD1. This sequence originates from an adult woman who had mild COVID-19 (a few samples of this study predate the infection). Cell type and time point are not known. The CDR3 DNA follows: TGTGCCAGCGGAGGACAGGCCCACTCTGGGGCCAACGTCCTGACTTTC. Its translation: CASGGQAHSGANVLTF.